The clone carrying this TCR beta chain was observed at least ten times. The target antigen is unknown. CDR1 is DFQATT, CDR2 SNEGSKA, per germline (reference sequence). With 0 bases clipped from V and 3 bases from J, the junction kept 5 bases outside the gene matches. The CDR3 sequence is 15 residues long. A library of TCRbeta sequences, prepared with unique molecular identifiers, was generated. TCRdb reprocessed the PCR reads via MiXCR and lists one record per CDR3 protein. This table holds 500,000 to 650,000 distinct CDR3 sequences, approximately 10% found once. These data come from a study of T-cell reconstitution after alpha-beta-depleted transplantation in children. Overall study results and limits: Newly produced T cells mostly provided counts and TCRbeta diversity after one year, as hyperexpanded clones declined. Reported findings indicate that, about two months after transplant, alpha-beta T cells came from several hundred expanded clones, which were derived from non-depleted graft cells. The origin of high day-60 TCRbeta diversity in some patients lay in surviving recipient T cells and thymic progenitors.

Sample: PBMCs, mostly from graft donor cells, taken 180 days after TCRalphabeta/CD19-depleted stem cell transplant. This clonotype was sampled from a female patient younger than 10 who had a stem cell transplant for aplastic anemia, so the T cells may come from the graft donor. The rearrangement joins TRBV20-1 to TRBJ2-7, with 10 bases matching TRBD2. In DNA, the CDR3 is TGCAGTGCTAGAGATTCGGCTAGCGGGAGCTACGAGCAGTACTTC. Encoded protein: CSARDSASGSYEQYF.